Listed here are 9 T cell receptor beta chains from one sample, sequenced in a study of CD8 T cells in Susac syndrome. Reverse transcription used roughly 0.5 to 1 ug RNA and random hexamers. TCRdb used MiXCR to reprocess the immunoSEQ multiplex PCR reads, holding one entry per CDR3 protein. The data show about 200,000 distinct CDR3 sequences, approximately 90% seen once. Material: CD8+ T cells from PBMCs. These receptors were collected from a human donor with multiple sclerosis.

In DNA, the CDR3 is TGTGCCAGCAGACCCCCCGGGGGGCAACTTCAGCCCCAGCATTTT. As protein: CASRPPGGQLQPQHF. The V and J genes are TRBV12-3 or TRBV12-4 and TRBJ1-5; maybe TRBD1 (6 bases). Trimming left V 6 bases short and J 6 bases short, with 18 bases between. This CDR3 is 15 amino acids long.

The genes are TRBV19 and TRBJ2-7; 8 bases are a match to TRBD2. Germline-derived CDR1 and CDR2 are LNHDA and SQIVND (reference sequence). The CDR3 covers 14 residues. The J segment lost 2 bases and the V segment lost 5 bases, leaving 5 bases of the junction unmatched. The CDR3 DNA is TGTGCCAGTAGTCCGAGCGGGAGCGCCTACGAGCAGTACTTC. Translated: CASSPSGSAYEQYF.

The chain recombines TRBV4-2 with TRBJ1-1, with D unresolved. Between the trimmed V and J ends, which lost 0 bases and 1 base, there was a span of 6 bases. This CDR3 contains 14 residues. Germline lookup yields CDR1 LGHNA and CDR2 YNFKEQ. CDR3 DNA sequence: TGTGCCAGCAGCCAAGACAGTCCGAACACTGAAGCTTTCTTT. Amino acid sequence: CASSQDSPNTEAFF.

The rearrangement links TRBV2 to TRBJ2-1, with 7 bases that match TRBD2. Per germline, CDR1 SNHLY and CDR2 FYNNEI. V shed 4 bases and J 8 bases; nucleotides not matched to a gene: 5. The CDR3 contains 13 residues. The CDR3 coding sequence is TGTGCCAGCAGTGGCACTAGCGTACATGAGCAGTTCTTC. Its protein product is CASSGTSVHEQFF.

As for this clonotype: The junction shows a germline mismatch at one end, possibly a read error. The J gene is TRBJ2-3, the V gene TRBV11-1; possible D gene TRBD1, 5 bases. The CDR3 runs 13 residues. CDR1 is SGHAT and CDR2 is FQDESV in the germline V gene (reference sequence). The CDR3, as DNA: TGTGCCAGCAGTCCCTGGGGCACAGATACGCCGTATTTT. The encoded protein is CASSPWGTDTPYF. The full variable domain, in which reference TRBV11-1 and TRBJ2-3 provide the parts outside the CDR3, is EAEVAQSPRYKITEKSQAVAFWCDPISGHATLYWYRQILGQGPELLVQFQDESVVDDSQLPKDRFSAERLKGVDSTLKIQPAELGDSAMYLCASSPWGTDTPYFGPGTRLTVL.

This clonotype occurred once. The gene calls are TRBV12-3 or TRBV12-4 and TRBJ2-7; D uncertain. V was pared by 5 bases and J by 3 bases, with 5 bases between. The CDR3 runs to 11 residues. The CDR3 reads CASSPRYEQYF. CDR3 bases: TGTGCCAGCAGTCCTCGCTACGAGCAGTACTTC.

This CDR3 is CATSRSDLGEQFF. In nucleotides, the CDR3 is TGTGCCACCAGCAGATCCGACCTGGGTGAGCAGTTCTTC. The chain couples TRBV15 to TRBJ2-1; unclear D gene. V was trimmed by 2 bases and J by 9 bases, leaving 11 bases between them. The CDR3 runs 13 residues. Per the germline V gene, CDR1 is LNHNV and CDR2 is YYDKDF (reference sequence).

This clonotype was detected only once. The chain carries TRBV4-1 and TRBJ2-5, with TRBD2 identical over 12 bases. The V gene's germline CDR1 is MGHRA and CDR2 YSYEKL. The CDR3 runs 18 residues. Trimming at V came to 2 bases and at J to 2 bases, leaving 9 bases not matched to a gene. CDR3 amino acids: CASSQPTSGGSIQETQYF. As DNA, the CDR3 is TGCGCCAGCAGCCAACCTACTAGCGGGGGGTCCATACAAGAGACCCAGTACTTC.

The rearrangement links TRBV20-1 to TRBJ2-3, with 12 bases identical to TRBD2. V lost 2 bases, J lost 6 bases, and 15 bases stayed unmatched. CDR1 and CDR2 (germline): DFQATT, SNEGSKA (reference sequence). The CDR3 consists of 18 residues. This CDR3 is CSARSLAGGPDHMDTQYF. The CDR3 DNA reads TGCAGTGCTAGATCCCTAGCGGGGGGGCCCGATCATATGGATACGCAGTATTTT.